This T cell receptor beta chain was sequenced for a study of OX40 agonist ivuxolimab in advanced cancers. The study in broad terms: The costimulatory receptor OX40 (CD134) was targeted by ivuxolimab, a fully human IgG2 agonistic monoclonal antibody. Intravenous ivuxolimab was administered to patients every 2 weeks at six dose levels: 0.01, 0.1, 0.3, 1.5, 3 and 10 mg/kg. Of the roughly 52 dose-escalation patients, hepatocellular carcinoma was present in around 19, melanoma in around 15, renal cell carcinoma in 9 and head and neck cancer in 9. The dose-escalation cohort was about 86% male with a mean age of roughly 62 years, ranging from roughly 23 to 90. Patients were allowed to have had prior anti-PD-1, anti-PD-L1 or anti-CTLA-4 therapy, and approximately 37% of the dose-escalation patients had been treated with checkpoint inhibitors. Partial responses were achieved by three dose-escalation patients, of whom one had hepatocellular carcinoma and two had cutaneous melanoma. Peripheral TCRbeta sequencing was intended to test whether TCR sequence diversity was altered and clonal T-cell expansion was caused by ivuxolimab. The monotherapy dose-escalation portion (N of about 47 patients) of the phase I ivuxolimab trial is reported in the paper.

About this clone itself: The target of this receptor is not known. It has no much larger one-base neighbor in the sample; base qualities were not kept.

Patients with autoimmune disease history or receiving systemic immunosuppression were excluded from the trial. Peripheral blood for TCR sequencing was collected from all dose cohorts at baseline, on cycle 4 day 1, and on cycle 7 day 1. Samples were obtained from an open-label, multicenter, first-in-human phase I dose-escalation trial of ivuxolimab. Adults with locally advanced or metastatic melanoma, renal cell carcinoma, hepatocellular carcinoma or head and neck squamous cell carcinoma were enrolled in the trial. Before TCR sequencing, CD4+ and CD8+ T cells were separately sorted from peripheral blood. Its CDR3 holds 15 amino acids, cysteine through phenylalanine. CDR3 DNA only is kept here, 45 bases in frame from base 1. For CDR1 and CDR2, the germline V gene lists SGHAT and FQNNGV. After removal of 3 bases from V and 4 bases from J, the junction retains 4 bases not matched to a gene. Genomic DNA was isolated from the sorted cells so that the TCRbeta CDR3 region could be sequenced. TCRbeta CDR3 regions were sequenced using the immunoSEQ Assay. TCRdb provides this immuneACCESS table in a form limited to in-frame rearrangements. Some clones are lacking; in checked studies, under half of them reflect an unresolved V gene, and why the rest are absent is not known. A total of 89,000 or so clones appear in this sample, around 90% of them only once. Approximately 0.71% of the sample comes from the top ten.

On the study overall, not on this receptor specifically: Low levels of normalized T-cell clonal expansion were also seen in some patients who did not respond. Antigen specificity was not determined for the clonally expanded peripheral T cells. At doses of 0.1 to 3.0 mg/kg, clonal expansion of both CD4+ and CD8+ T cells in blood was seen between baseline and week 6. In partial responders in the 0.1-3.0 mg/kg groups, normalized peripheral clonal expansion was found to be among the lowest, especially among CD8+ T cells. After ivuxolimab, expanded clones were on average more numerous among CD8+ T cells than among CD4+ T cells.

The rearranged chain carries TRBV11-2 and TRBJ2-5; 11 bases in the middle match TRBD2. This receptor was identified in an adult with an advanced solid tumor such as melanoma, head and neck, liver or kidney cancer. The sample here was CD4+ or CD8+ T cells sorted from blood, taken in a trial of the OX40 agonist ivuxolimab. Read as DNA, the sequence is TGTGCCAGCAGCTTTAGCGGGAGGGTCATAGAGACCCAGTACTTC. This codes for CASSFSGRVIETQYF. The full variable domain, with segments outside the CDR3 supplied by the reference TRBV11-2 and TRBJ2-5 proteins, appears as EAGVAQSPRYKIIEKRQSVAFWCNPISGHATLYWYQQILGQGPKLLIQFQNNGVVDDSQLPKDRFSAERLKGVDSTLKIQPAKLEDSAVYLCASSFSGRVIETQYFGPGTRLLVL.